This T cell receptor beta chain was recorded in a study of shared clonotypes between healthy human individuals. Broader study findings: Naive CD4 clonotypes were shared across a few donors at 5% to 6%.

For this clone: Its antigen is currently unknown.

Execution of the assay was at deep level. Replicate sorted-subset PCRs were loaded with around 0.2 ug DNA, 29,000 or so T cell genomes. TCRdb's table, derived via immunoSEQ multiplex PCR, lists solely in-frame clones and lacks some. The sample has around 560,000 clones; 85% to 95% are singletons. The CDR3 is 14 amino acids. The V end lost 5 bases, the J end lost 1 base, and 12 bases lay between the germline ends. Naive-designated CD8 cells lacked CD45RO, were positively enriched for CCR7, and omitted terminally differentiated effector memory CD45RA+ cells. J is TRBJ2-7 and V is TRBV23-1, with D possibly being TRBD1 (6 bases). TRBV23-1 is filed as an ORF, its function uncertain. The clonotype was recovered from a woman younger than 45 in good health. Sequencing used naive CD8+ T cells sorted from blood. CDR3 in amino acids: CASSLRGQSYEQYF. Written as DNA, the CDR3 is TGCGCCAGCAGTTTAAGGGGACAATCCTACGAGCAGTACTTC.